This note documents a single T cell receptor beta chain sequence. Its specific antigen is unknown. Base qualities are not recorded, but no much larger clone differs from it by a single base. CDR1 and CDR2 were assigned from the germline V gene as LGHNA and YSLEER. Relative to germline, V is 4 bases shorter and J is 5 bases shorter, with 8 bases between their ends. The CDR3 numbers 12 residues from cysteine through phenylalanine. The CDR3 DNA has 36 bases and is translated from base 1. TCRbeta CDR3 regions were amplified from genomic DNA by means of the immunoSEQ Assay, a bias-controlled multiplex PCR. In the paper's pipeline: The number of nucleated cells in each sample was estimated by amplification of reference gene primers within the assay. To quantify the absolute abundance of each unique TCRbeta CDR3 rearrangement, sequence reads were collapsed and filtered. For each sample, productive Simpson clonality was calculated as the square root of Simpson's diversity index over productive rearrangements. TCRdb re-hosts the immuneACCESS table, in-frame sequences only. Its copies lack some clones; in the studies checked, an unresolved V gene accounts for under half of them, and the cause for the rest is not known. V, J and clone size are taken as reported in that table, and D and trimming were inferred from the DNA itself. Recorded for this sample are around 250,000 clones; approximately 79% of them occurred a single time. The top ten clonotypes cover about 4% of the sample.

Enrolling through a virtual design, the prospective study's participants ranged in age from roughly 18 to 95 years and lived across 24 United States geographic areas. In the prospective study, participants were assigned to cohorts based on the clinical history participants reported in a screening survey and a study questionnaire. In the prospective study, whole blood, serum and a nasopharyngeal or oropharyngeal swab were collected from each participant by mobile phlebotomists. Additional blood draws and questionnaires over an approximately 2-month period could optionally be provided by prospective study participants. Before DNA extraction, blood samples from the prospective study were shipped at room temperature or frozen. The sample is drawn from a study of blood T cell repertoires in COVID-19 (dated by TCRdb to about 2020). In terms of the full investigation: The collaborator samples originated in the United States, Italy and Spain and spanned the acute and convalescent phases of COVID-19. The dataset comprised deeply sampled blood TCRbeta repertoires from subjects exposed to, actively infected with, or recovered from COVID-19. Where available, HLA class I and class II types were obtained from metadata supplied by the sample provider rather than from assay-based typing. The prospective study material was composed of cDNA or gDNA derived from T cells, B-cell-depleted T cells, or PBMCs. The repertoires were released in a freely available public database intended as a resource for research on the immune response to SARS-CoV-2. Samples were obtained from the ongoing ImmuneRACE study (first 160 participants) and from 1,254 subjects provided by 6 global collaborators. The sample metadata nearly always contained a de-identified subject ID, COVID-19 status, age in years and sex. Overall results and qualifications from the work: The amount of clinical and demographic metadata varied by source and participant and was provided uncurated.

The sequence was obtained from a man aged 25-40 years with acute COVID-19. The sample comprised PBMCs or T cells enriched from blood (not recorded which). This sequence uses TRBV4-3 and TRBJ1-2; TRBD1 is a weak D gene call, 5 bases matching. The bases read TGCGCCAGCAGCCTCGGGACTTATGGCTACACCTTC. Its translation is CASSLGTYGYTF.